This entry describes one T cell receptor beta chain. Profiling relied on immunoSEQ multiplex PCR, and the TCRdb table lists in-frame clones only, not all of them. Of tens of thousands of clones in the sample, roughly 80% were seen once. This CDR3 has 14 residues. Germline CDR1 reads LNHDA; CDR2 reads SQIVND (reference sequence). J gave up 2 bases and V 4 bases, and 4 bases lay outside the gene matches. The record originates from a study of PD-L1 blockade in urothelial cancer. The sequence derives from a man in his sixties or seventies with urothelial cancer. The rearrangement joins TRBV19 to TRBJ2-7, with 8 bases identical to TRBD1. The sample consisted of PBMCs, taken around atezolizumab (anti-PD-L1) treatment. The CDR3 reads CASSTDRGTYEQYF. The CDR3, as DNA: TGTGCCAGTAGTACTGACAGGGGCACCTACGAGCAGTACTTC.